A single T cell receptor (beta chain) is shown here with its context. Its target is not known. This entry is derived from a study of cytomegalovirus exposure and HLA in healthy donors. General study points: Researchers reported that a few CMV-associated chains were confirmed in vitro as CMV antigen-specific. Whilst most TCR sequences proved rare, a subset of public TCRs occurred across many donors. The study put around 180 TCR beta chains on its list as cytomegalovirus-associated.

The CDR3 totals 13 residues. V lost 7 bases to trimming and J lost 7 bases; unmatched junction nucleotides: 9. Germline CDR1 and CDR2: LNHDA and SQIVND (reference sequence). TCRdb's table, derived via immunoSEQ multiplex PCR, lists solely in-frame clones and lacks some. This sample has about 130,000 clones, with approximately 92% found just once. The source is a woman under 30 in good health and CMV-seronegative. V gene TRBV19 combines with J gene TRBJ2-7; 8 bases are a match to TRBD1. The source material was PBMCs. The CDR3 DNA is TGTGCCAGTAAGGGGCAGGGGGCGAGGGAGCAGTACTTC. It encodes CASKGQGAREQYF.